The 4 T cell receptor beta chains below were found in one sample sequenced in a study of T cell responses to AZD1222 COVID-19 vaccine. Sequencing was performed with immunoSEQ multiplex PCR; in TCRdb, only in-frame clones are kept and a portion is missing. This table has approximately 100,000 clones, around 85% appearing once. Sequenced here: peripheral blood, sampled 28 days after the second AZD1222 dose. Receptors were obtained from an adult who received the AZD1222 COVID-19 vaccine.

The chain has TRBV11-2 and TRBJ2-1; a weak D match, TRBD1 (6 bases). Germline CDR1 SGHAT, CDR2 FQNNGV. V shed 4 bases and J shed 2 bases, with 12 bases lying between them. The CDR3 covers 15 residues. The chain's CDR3 is CASSWVKGAYNEQFF. CDR3 nucleotides: TGTGCCAGCAGCTGGGTGAAGGGGGCCTACAATGAGCAGTTCTTC.

The J gene is TRBJ2-5, the V gene TRBV15, with 10 bases matching TRBD2. The CDR3 length is 19 residues. The junction had 14 bases not matched to a gene; V was cut back by 0 bases and J by 4 bases. The V gene's germline CDR1 is LNHNV and CDR2 YYDKDF (reference sequence). CDR3 protein: CATSRELSRAGGPRETQYF. In DNA, the CDR3 is TGTGCCACCAGCAGAGAACTTAGTAGAGCGGGAGGGCCTAGAGAGACCCAGTACTTC.

This chain joins TRBV7-9 and TRBJ2-2; D perhaps matches TRBD2 (6 bases). CDR1 and CDR2 from the germline V gene are SEHNR and FQNEAQ (reference sequence). V dropped 4 bases and J dropped 5 bases, with 23 bases sitting between them. The CDR3 covers 18 residues. The DNA for the CDR3 is TGTGCCAGCAGCTCCCCAGGGCTTCACGGGAGTTTGACCGGGGAGCTGTTTTTT. Translation: CASSSPGLHGSLTGELFF.

V and J are TRBV9 and TRBJ2-1; TRBD2 is a possible D gene (5 bases). With 0 bases removed from V and 2 bases from J, the gap between germline ends came to 12 bases. Germline lookup yields CDR1 SGDLS and CDR2 YYNGEE. This CDR3 is built from 16 residues. CDR3 DNA: TGTGCCAGCAGCGTAGCTGGGCTAGCTGCCTACAATGAGCAGTTCTTC. Translated, it gives CASSVAGLAAYNEQFF.